Shown below are 5 T cell receptor beta chains from a single sample sequenced in a study of control samples from healthy donors and cancer patients. Sequenced by immunoSEQ multiplex PCR; TCRdb stores in-frame clones only, minus some. Altogether 130,000 to 150,000 clones are present, 80% to 95% being singletons, with the ten largest covering less than 6%. The sample taken for sequencing was blood. Receptors originate from a man aged 18 to 29 in good health.

This chain connects TRBV28 to TRBJ2-6, with 10 bases fitting TRBD1. The length of the CDR3 is 20 residues. V was clipped by 3 bases and J by 0 bases; unmatched bases: 11. Germline V lookup: CDR1 MDHEN, CDR2 SYDVKM. CDR3 DNA sequence: TGTGCCAGCAGTTTCTCTCCCGGGACAGGGGTTCTCTCTGGGGCCAACGTCCTGACTTTC. Its protein product is CASSFSPGTGVLSGANVLTF.

V is TRBV3-1 (or the pseudogene TRBV3-2) and J is TRBJ2-3; TRBD2 agrees at 8 bases. With V trimmed by 2 bases and J by 2 bases, 3 bases remained unmatched. Germline values: CDR1 LGHDT, CDR2 YNNKEL (reference sequence). The CDR3 sequence is 15 residues long. In DNA, the CDR3 is TGTGCCAGCAGCCAACCGGGGGGGATCACAGATACGCAGTATTTT. The encoded protein is CASSQPGGITDTQYF.

V usage is TRBV11-2 and J usage is TRBJ1-4; 7 nucleotides agree with TRBD1. The CDR3 loop spans 12 amino acids. The V and J ends lost 6 bases and 13 bases, in that order; junction bases with no gene match: 8. Germline CDR1 is SGHAT and CDR2 is FQNNGV. CDR3 amino acids: CASSSRGDRLFF. The CDR3, as DNA: TGTGCCAGCAGTTCTCGGGGGGACAGACTGTTTTTT.

The V call is TRBV7-2, the J call TRBJ2-7; 9 bases map to TRBD1. Germline values: CDR1 SGHTA, CDR2 FQGNSA. The trim removed 2 bases at V and 3 bases at J, leaving 5 bases unmatched. CDR3 length: 15 amino acids. The CDR3 region is CASSLWGQGGYEQYF. The CDR3 DNA follows: TGTGCCAGCAGCTTATGGGGACAGGGTGGCTACGAGCAGTACTTC.

V usage is TRBV6-4 and J usage is TRBJ2-3; D possibly uses TRBD1 or TRBD2 (5 bases each). This CDR3 spans 16 amino acids. Germline lookup yields CDR1 MRHNA and CDR2 SNTAGT. V was trimmed by 6 bases and J by 0 bases, leaving 16 bases between them. CDR3 in DNA: TGTGCCAGCAGCCGCCGGGGCTCCGCTAGCACAGATACGCAGTATTTT. Amino acids: CASSRRGSASTDTQYF.